One and the same sample provided the 20 T cell receptor beta chains below, sequenced in a study of PD-L1 blockade in urothelial cancer. Time point: pretreatment peripheral blood. TCRdb's copy holds only in-frame clones and misses some; the assay was immunoSEQ multiplex PCR. The data hold about 72,000 clones, with around 88% observed a single time. The sample was PBMCs, taken around atezolizumab (anti-PD-L1) treatment. These receptors all come from a man aged 55 to 70 with urothelial cancer.

This chain links TRBV10-2 with TRBJ2-7, with 8 bases identical to TRBD1. CDR3 size: 15 residues. The germline CDR1 and CDR2 sequences are WSHSY and SAAADI. V was pared by 1 base and J by 5 bases, with 7 bases of the junction left unmatched. CDR3 sequence reads: CASSEYSGGRNEQYF. The CDR3 nucleotides are TGCGCCAGCAGTGAGTACTCAGGGGGCAGGAACGAGCAGTACTTC.

This clone was observed once. The rearrangement joins TRBV5-1 to TRBJ1-2; 9 nucleotides align to TRBD1. Germline CDR1 is SGHRS and CDR2 is YFSETQ. The CDR3 totals 15 residues. Unmatched junction bases numbered 8, after V lost 5 bases and J lost 3 bases. Here the CDR3 DNA reads TGCGCCAGCAGGGATACAGGGGGCGCGGACTATGGCTACACCTTC. Translation: CASRDTGGADYGYTF.

The rearrangement uses TRBV9 and TRBJ1-1; D unresolved. The V gene's germline CDR1 is SGDLS and CDR2 YYNGEE. This CDR3 comprises 13 residues. V dropped 0 bases and J dropped 6 bases, with 9 bases sitting between them. The CDR3 nucleotides are TGTGCCAGCAGCGTAGGAGGTCAGTCTGAAGCTTTCTTT. Translating it yields CASSVGGQSEAFF.

The chain couples TRBV7-2 to TRBJ2-1; 7 nucleotides line up with TRBD1. There are 15 residues in the CDR3. Germline CDR1 reads SGHTA; CDR2 reads FQGNSA. V was pared by 4 bases and J by 4 bases, with 7 bases of the junction left unmatched. The CDR3 loop reads CASSSPRDSYNEQFF. CDR3 nucleotides: TGTGCCAGCAGCTCTCCCCGGGACAGTTACAATGAGCAGTTCTTC.

The chain combines TRBV19 with TRBJ2-5, with 10 bases identical to TRBD2. V lost 1 base to trimming and J lost 1 base; unmatched junction nucleotides: 3. Germline V gene lookup returns CDR1 LNHDA and CDR2 SQIVND (reference sequence). The CDR3 runs 16 residues. The CDR3 DNA reads TGTGCCAGTAGTATAGGACTAGCGGGTCCCCAAGAGACCCAGTACTTC. Protein sequence: CASSIGLAGPQETQYF.

The chain joins TRBV6-5 to TRBJ1-5, with a tentative D call TRBD1 (5 bases). Germline CDR1 is MNHEY and CDR2 is SVGAGI. Trimming removed 2 bases at V and 6 bases at J, with 8 bases between. The CDR3 is 13 amino acids. For the CDR3, the DNA is TGTGCCAGCAGTTACCGGGGGAGTCAGCCCCAGCATTTT. Its protein product is CASSYRGSQPQHF.

V gene TRBV27 combines with J gene TRBJ1-1, with 8 nucleotides matching TRBD1. Germline-derived CDR1 and CDR2 are MNHEY and SMNVEV (reference sequence). The CDR3 has 13 residues. The V gene end was trimmed by 6 bases and the J gene end by 6 bases; junction bases not matched to a gene: 6. CDR3 in amino acids: CASRPQGAAEAFF. CDR3 coding DNA: TGTGCCAGCAGACCCCAGGGGGCAGCTGAAGCTTTCTTT.

This rearrangement joins TRBV2 to TRBJ2-3; D unresolved. V dropped 3 bases and J dropped 3 bases, with 7 bases sitting between them. Per germline, CDR1 SNHLY and CDR2 FYNNEI. The CDR3 spans 13 residues. In DNA form, the CDR3 reads TGTGCCAGCAGTGATGACTTTACAGATACGCAGTATTTT. Protein product: CASSDDFTDTQYF.

The gene calls are TRBV30 and TRBJ2-2, with D maybe TRBD2 (5 bases). Germline CDR1 GTSNPN, CDR2 SVGIG (reference sequence). The V end lost 0 bases, the J end lost 2 bases, and 16 bases lay between the germline ends. The CDR3 runs to 17 residues. CDR3 residues: CAWSVSRTGINTGELFF. The CDR3 region has the DNA TGTGCCTGGAGTGTATCCAGGACGGGGATTAACACCGGGGAGCTGTTTTTT.

This chain uses TRBV7-3 with TRBJ2-2, with 7 bases identical to TRBD2. V was pared by 5 bases and J by 5 bases, with 11 bases of the junction left unmatched. This CDR3 spans 16 amino acids. CDR1 SGHTA and CDR2 FQGTGA come from the germline V gene. CDR3: CASSILGWGGTGELFF. Here the CDR3 DNA reads TGTGCCAGCAGCATCCTCGGTTGGGGAGGGACCGGGGAGCTGTTTTTT.

The chain uses TRBV6-5 and TRBJ1-5, with a possible D match to TRBD1 (5 bases). CDR1 is MNHEY, CDR2 SVGAGI, per germline. The CDR3 spans 15 residues. Trimming stripped 6 bases from V and 9 bases from J, with 21 bases between. CDR3 bases: TGTGCCAGCAGACAACAGGATTCCTTCGATTGGCCCCAGCATTTT. It encodes CASRQQDSFDWPQHF.

This clone has only a few counts. This chain connects TRBV19 to TRBJ1-6; 7 bases are a match to TRBD1. Germline loops: CDR1 LNHDA, CDR2 SQIVND (reference sequence). This CDR3 contains 15 residues. Trimming at V came to 2 bases and at J to 9 bases, leaving 7 bases not matched to a gene. The CDR3 DNA reads TGTGCCAGTAGTATACGGGGACAGAGGTTTTCACCCCTCCACTTT. Translating it yields CASSIRGQRFSPLHF.

The chain has TRBV19 and TRBJ1-4; TRBD1 might be the D (6 bases). CDR3 size: 15 residues. CDR1 LNHDA and CDR2 SQIVND come from the germline V gene (reference sequence). V was clipped by 5 bases and J by 5 bases, with 15 bases between them. DNA of the CDR3: TGTGCCAGTAGTCCGGGAGGAGGGGGGAATGAAAAACTGTTTTTT. Residues: CASSPGGGGNEKLFF. The complete variable domain, with remaining parts taken from reference TRBV19 and TRBJ1-4, reads DGGITQSPKYLFRKEGQNVTLSCEQNLNHDAMYWYRQDPGQGLRLIYYSQIVNDFQKGDIAEGYSVSREKKESFPLTVTSAQKNPTAFYLCASSPGGGGNEKLFFGSGTQLSVL.

This chain links TRBV7-2 with TRBJ2-7; TRBD1 might be the D (6 bases). The CDR3 is made up of 13 amino acids. The germline V gene has CDR1 SGHTA and CDR2 FQGNSA. Trimming removed 4 bases at V and 0 bases at J, with 7 bases between. The CDR3 region is CASSYRDSYEQYF. The DNA of the CDR3 is TGTGCCAGCAGCTACAGGGACTCCTACGAGCAGTACTTC.

The rearrangement joins TRBV11-3 to TRBJ1-1; D not certain. The germline CDR1 and CDR2 sequences are SGHNT and YENEEA. The CDR3 loop spans 14 amino acids. V was clipped by 4 bases and J by 1 base, with 10 bases between them. This CDR3 reads CASSSEGGNTEAFF. CDR3 nucleotides: TGTGCCAGCAGCTCGGAGGGAGGGAACACTGAAGCTTTCTTT.

This chain connects TRBV7-3 to TRBJ2-2, with D possibly being TRBD1 (7 bases). The CDR3 loop spans 15 amino acids. The V end was cut by 3 bases, the J end by 6 bases, with 14 bases between. Germline-derived CDR1 and CDR2 are SGHTA and FQGTGA. The CDR3 loop reads CASSLEGRGSGELFF. CDR3 bases: TGTGCCAGCAGCTTGGAGGGCAGGGGGTCCGGGGAGCTGTTTTTT.

The chain combines TRBV13 with TRBJ2-7, with a tentative D call TRBD1 (8 bases). This CDR3 has 15 residues. CDR1 is PRHDT and CDR2 is FYEKMQ in the germline V gene (reference sequence). V was cut by 3 bases and J by 2 bases, with 14 bases left in between. CDR3 sequence (DNA): TGTGCCAGCAGCTTTAGTACAGGGGGGGCCTACGAGCAGTACTTC. It codes for CASSFSTGGAYEQYF.

J is TRBJ1-5 and V is TRBV5-1; the match to TRBD1 covers 7 bases. This CDR3 comprises 14 residues. Germline assignment: CDR1 SGHRS and CDR2 YFSETQ. J gave up 1 base and V 4 bases, and 2 bases lay outside the gene matches. The DNA of the CDR3 is TGCGCCAGCAGCCCACAGGGGAGCAATCAGCCCCAGCATTTT. Its translation is CASSPQGSNQPQHF.

This chain links TRBV2 with TRBJ1-1; a possible D gene is TRBD1 (5 bases). V was cut by 5 bases and J by 2 bases, with 9 bases left in between. CDR1 is SNHLY and CDR2 is FYNNEI in the germline V gene. The CDR3 consists of 13 residues. The CDR3: CASSRQRNTEAFF. CDR3 DNA: TGTGCCAGCAGTAGACAGAGAAACACTGAAGCTTTCTTT. Full variable domain (missing parts from reference TRBV2 and TRBJ1-1): EPEVTQTPSHQVTQMGQEVILRCVPISNHLYFYWYRQILGQKVEFLVSFYNNEISEKSEIFDDQFSVERPDGSNFTLKIRSTKLEDSAMYFCASSRQRNTEAFFGQGTRLTVV.

V and J are TRBV5-8 and TRBJ2-1; tentative D call: TRBD1 (6 bases). Germline V gene sequence: CDR1 SGHTS, CDR2 YDEGEE. The CDR3 contains 14 residues. V lost 3 bases to trimming and J lost 6 bases, with 13 bases between them. CDR3 bases: TGTGCCAGCAGCTACGACAGGAATCGCAATGAGCAGTTCTTC. Amino acid sequence: CASSYDRNRNEQFF. Supplemented by reference TRBV5-8 and TRBJ2-1, the full variable domain reads EAGVTQSPTHLIKTRGQQATLRCSPISGHTSVYWYQQALGLGLQFLLWYDEGEERNRGNFPPRFSGRQFPNYSSELNVNALELEDSALYLCASSYDRNRNEQFFGPGTRLTVL.